The 8 T cell receptor beta chains reported below all come from one sample, sequenced in a study of shared clonotypes between healthy human individuals. Libraries were prepared by immunoSEQ multiplex PCR; TCRdb keeps only in-frame clonotypes and omits some of them. This table has nearly 1 million clones, 76% appearing once. Source material: memory CD4+ T cells sorted from blood. Subset: CD45RA-negative fraction. The source of these receptors is a young man in good health.

The genes are TRBV10-1 and TRBJ2-7; TRBD2 is a possible D gene (6 bases). The length of the CDR3 is 12 residues. With 3 bases removed from V and 6 bases from J, the gap between germline ends came to 9 bases. Germline V gene lookup returns CDR1 WNHNN and CDR2 SYGVQD (reference sequence). The CDR3 DNA reads TGCGCCAGCAGTGAACGACTAGGCGAGCAGTACTTC. Its translation: CASSERLGEQYF.

In its sample, this clone was seen a few times. The V and J genes are TRBV6-1 and TRBJ1-5; D is possibly TRBD1 (6 bases). CDR3 length: 14 residues. Per germline, CDR1 MNHNS and CDR2 SASEGT. The V and J ends lost 10 bases and 3 bases respectively, with 16 bases between them. The CDR3 DNA reads as TGTGCCACCCTGGGGGCAGGGGCCAATCAGCCCCAGCATTTT. Its protein is CATLGAGANQPQHF.

V is TRBV19 and J is TRBJ2-7; 7 bases are a match to TRBD1. The CDR3 is 14 amino acids. Looked up from germline, CDR1 is LNHDA and CDR2 is SQIVND (reference sequence). Losses at the gene ends were 7 bases for V and 4 bases for J; bases not matched to a gene: 10. CDR3 sequence: CASTIGTVQYEQYF. The CDR3 DNA is TGTGCCAGTACCATTGGGACAGTCCAGTACGAGCAGTACTTC.

This clone was picked up a small number of times. The chain recombines TRBV5-6 with TRBJ1-5; 10 nucleotides agree with TRBD1. Germline V gene data show CDR1 as SGHDT and CDR2 as YYEEEE. The V segment lost 7 bases and the J segment 7 bases; nucleotides outside the gene matches: 5. The CDR3 runs 13 residues. The CDR3 nucleotides are TGTGCCAGCGGGGACAGGGGAGGACAGCCCCAGCATTTT. Protein: CASGDRGGQPQHF.

The J gene is TRBJ1-1, the V gene TRBV6-5; perhaps TRBD1 as D (5 bases). This CDR3 has 11 residues. Trimming removed 7 bases from V and 8 bases from J, with 11 bases in between. Germline V CDR1 and CDR2: MNHEY, SVGAGI. The CDR3: CASKSGVEAFF. The CDR3 DNA follows: TGTGCCAGCAAATCGGGGGTCGAAGCTTTCTTT.

This clone was counted a few times. A single base separates this from a much larger clone, so it may be a read error. The same CDR3 arises from other DNA sequences in this sample as well. The V gene is TRBV5-1, the J gene TRBJ1-4; perhaps TRBD1 as D (5 bases). Trimming shortened V by 0 bases and J by 5 bases, and 8 bases separated the two germline ends. The CDR3 runs 14 residues. CDR1 is SGHRS and CDR2 is YFSETQ in the germline V gene. Written as DNA, the CDR3 is TGCGCCAGCAGCTTGGTAGGGGCGAATGAAAAACTGTTTTTT. It yields the protein CASSLVGANEKLFF.

On this clone itself: Since a much larger clone is just one base distant, this may be a read error. This sample includes further DNA sequences coding for the same CDR3. The chain combines TRBV6-1 with TRBJ1-2; a weak D match, TRBD1 (6 bases). The CDR3 contains 13 residues. Germline V CDR1 and CDR2: MNHNS, SASEGT. Trimming removed 0 bases from V and 4 bases from J, with 6 bases in between. The chain's CDR3 is CASSEAGGYGYTF. In DNA, the CDR3 is TGTGCCAGCAGTGAAGCAGGGGGCTATGGCTACACCTTC.

V is TRBV10-3 and J is TRBJ1-5; no definite D call. Looked up from germline, CDR1 is ENHRY and CDR2 is SYGVKD. The V end was cut by 10 bases, the J end by 1 base, with 14 bases between. The CDR3 covers 14 residues. The CDR3 nucleotides are TGTGCCACCAGAGGTCCTGGGAGCAATCAGCCCCAGCATTTT. This translates into CATRGPGSNQPQHF.